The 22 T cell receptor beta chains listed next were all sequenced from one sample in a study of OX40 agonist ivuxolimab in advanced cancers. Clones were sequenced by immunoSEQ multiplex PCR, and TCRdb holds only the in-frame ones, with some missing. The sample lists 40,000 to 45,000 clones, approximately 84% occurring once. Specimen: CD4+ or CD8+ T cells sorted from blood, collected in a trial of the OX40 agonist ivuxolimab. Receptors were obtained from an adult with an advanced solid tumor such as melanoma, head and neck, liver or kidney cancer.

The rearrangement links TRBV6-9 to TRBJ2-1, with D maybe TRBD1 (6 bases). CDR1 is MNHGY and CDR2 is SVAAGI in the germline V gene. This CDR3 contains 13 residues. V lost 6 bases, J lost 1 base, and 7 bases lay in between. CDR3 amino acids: CASRDSSYNEQFF. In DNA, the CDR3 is TGTGCCAGCAGGGACAGTTCCTACAATGAGCAGTTCTTC.

CDR3 nucleotides: TGTGCCAGCAGTGTAGCGGGAGGCGCAGATACGCAGTATTTT. It is translated as CASSVAGGADTQYF. The chain is built from TRBV25-1 and TRBJ2-3; 10 bases are a match to TRBD2. Trimming cost V 4 bases and J 4 bases; bases outside gene matches: 2. CDR3 length equals 14 residues. Looked up from germline, CDR1 is MGHDK and CDR2 is SYGVNS.

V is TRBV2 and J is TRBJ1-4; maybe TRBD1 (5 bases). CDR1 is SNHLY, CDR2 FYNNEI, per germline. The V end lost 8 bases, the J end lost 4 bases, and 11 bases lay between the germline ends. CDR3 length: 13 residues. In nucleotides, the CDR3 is TGTGCCAGCGGGCGGGACCGTAATGAAAAACTGTTTTTT. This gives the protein CASGRDRNEKLFF.

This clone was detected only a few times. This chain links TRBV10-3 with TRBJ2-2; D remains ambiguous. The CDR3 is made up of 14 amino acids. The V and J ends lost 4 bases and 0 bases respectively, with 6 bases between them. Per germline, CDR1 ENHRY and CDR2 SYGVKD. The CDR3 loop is CAISGHSNTGELFF. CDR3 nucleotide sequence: TGTGCCATCAGTGGTCACTCGAACACCGGGGAGCTGTTTTTT.

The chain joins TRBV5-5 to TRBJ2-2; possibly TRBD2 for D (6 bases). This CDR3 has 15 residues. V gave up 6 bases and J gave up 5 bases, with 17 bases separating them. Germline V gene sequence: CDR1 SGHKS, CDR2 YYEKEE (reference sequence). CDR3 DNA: TGTGCCAGCACCCTCAATGCGGGAAGGACCGGGGAGCTGTTTTTT. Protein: CASTLNAGRTGELFF.

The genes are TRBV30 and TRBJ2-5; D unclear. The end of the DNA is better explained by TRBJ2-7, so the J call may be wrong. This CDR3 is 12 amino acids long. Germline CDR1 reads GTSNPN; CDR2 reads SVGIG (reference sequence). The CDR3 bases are TGTGCCTGGAGTGTCAGCCTCTACGAGCAGTACTTC. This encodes CAWSVSLYEQYF.

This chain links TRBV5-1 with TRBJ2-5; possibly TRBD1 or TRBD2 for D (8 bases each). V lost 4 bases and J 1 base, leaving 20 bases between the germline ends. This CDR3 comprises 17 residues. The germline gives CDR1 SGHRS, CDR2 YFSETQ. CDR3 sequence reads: CASSARGGQAFQETQYF. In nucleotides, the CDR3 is TGCGCCAGCAGCGCCCGGGGGGGACAGGCCTTCCAAGAGACCCAGTACTTC.

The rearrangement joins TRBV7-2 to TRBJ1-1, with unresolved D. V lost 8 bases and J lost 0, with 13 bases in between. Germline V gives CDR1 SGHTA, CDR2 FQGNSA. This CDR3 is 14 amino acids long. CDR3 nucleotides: TGTGCCAGCGATATCACCCCTCTGAACACTGAAGCTTTCTTT. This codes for CASDITPLNTEAFF.

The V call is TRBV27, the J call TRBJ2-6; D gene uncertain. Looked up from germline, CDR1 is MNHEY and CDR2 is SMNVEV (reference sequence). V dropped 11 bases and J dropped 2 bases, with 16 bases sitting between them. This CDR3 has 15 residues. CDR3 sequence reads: CASLNRWTGANVLTF. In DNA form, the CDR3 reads TGTGCCTCCTTAAACCGGTGGACTGGGGCCAACGTCCTGACTTTC.

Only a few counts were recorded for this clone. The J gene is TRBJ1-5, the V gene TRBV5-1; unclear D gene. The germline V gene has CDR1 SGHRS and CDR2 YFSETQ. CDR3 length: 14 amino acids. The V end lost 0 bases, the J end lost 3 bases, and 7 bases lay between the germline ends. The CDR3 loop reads CASSLGAANQPQHF. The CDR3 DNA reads TGCGCCAGCAGCTTGGGGGCGGCCAATCAGCCCCAGCATTTT.

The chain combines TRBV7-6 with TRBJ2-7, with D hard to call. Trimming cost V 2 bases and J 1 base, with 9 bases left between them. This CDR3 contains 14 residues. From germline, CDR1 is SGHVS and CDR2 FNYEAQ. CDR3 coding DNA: TGTGCCAGCAGCTTAAGAGAACTATCCTACGAGCAGTACTTC. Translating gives CASSLRELSYEQYF.

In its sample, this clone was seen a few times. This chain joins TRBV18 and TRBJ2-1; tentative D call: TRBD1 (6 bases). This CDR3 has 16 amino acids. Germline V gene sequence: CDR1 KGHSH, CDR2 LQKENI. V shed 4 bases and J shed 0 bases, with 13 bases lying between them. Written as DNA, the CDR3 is TGTGCCAGCTCACTCCGGACAGCTATCTCCTACAATGAGCAGTTCTTC. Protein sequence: CASSLRTAISYNEQFF.

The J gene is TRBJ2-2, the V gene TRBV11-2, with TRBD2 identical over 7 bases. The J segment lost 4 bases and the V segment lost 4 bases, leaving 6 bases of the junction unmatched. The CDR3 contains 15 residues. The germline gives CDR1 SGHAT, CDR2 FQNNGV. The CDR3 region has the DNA TGTGCCAGCAGCTGGAGCGGGGCTAGCACCGGGGAGCTGTTTTTT. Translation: CASSWSGASTGELFF.

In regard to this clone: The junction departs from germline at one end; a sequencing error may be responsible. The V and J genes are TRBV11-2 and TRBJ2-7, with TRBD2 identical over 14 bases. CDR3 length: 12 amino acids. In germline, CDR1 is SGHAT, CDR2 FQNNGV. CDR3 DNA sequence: TGTGCCAGCAGCCAGGGACTAGCGGGAGTGCGCTTC. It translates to CASSQGLAGVRF.

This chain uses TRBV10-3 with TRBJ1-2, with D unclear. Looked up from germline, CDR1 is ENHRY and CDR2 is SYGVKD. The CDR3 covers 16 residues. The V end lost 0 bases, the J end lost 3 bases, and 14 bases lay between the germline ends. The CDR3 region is CAISESIGRADYGYTF. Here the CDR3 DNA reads TGTGCCATCAGTGAGTCGATAGGGAGAGCGGACTATGGCTACACCTTC.

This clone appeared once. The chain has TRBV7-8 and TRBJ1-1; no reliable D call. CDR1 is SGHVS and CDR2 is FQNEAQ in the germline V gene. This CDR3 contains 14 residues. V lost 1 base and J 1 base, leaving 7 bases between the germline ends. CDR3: CASSLVSGNTEAFF. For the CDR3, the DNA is TGTGCCAGCAGCTTAGTCAGTGGGAACACTGAAGCTTTCTTT.

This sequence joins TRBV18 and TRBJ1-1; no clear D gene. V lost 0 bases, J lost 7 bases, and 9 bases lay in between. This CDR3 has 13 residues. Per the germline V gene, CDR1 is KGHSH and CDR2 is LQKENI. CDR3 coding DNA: TGTGCCAGCTCACCACCTGGAAGGATTGAAGCTTTCTTT. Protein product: CASSPPGRIEAFF.

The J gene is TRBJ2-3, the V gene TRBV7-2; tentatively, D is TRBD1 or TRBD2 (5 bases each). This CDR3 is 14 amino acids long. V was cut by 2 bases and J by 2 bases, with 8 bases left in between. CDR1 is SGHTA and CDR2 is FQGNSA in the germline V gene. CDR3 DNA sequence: TGTGCCAGCAGCTTACTCGGGACCACAGATACGCAGTATTTT. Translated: CASSLLGTTDTQYF. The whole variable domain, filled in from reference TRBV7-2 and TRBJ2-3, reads GAGVSQSPSNKVTEKGKDVELRCDPISGHTALYWYRQSLGQGLEFLIYFQGNSAPDKSGLPSDRFSAERTGGSVSTLTIQRTQQEDSAVYLCASSLLGTTDTQYFGPGTRLTVL.

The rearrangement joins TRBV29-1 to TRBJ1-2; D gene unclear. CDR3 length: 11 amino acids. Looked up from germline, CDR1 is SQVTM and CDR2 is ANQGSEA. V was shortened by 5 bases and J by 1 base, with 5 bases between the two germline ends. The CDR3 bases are TGCAGCGTTCGAAGTAACTATGGCTACACCTTC. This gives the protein CSVRSNYGYTF.

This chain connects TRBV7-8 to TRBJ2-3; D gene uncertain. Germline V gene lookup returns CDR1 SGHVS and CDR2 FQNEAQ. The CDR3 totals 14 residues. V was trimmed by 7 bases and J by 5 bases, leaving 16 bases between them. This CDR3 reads CASIVGRVKDTQYF. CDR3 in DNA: TGTGCCAGCATCGTCGGCCGCGTAAAAGATACGCAGTATTTT.

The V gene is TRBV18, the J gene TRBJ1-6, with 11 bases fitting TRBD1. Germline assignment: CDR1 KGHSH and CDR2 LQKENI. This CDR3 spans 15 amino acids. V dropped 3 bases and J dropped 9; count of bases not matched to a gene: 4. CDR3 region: CASSPSDRGLSPLHF. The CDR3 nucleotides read TGTGCCAGCTCACCCTCGGACAGGGGGCTTTCACCCCTCCACTTT.

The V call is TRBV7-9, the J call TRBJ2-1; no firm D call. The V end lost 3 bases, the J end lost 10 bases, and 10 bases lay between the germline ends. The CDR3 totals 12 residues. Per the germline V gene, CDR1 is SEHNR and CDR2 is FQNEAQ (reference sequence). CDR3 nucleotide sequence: TGTGCCAGCAGCTTTGCCAATAGCGAGCAGTTCTTC. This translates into CASSFANSEQFF.